This T cell receptor beta chain was identified in a study of shared clonotypes between healthy human individuals. CD8 cells classed as naive were CD45RO-negative and positively selected for CCR7, excluding terminally differentiated effector memory CD45RA+ cells. There were only Caucasian adults among the donors, and all lived in Nashville, Tennessee. Findings of the study overall: Among donors, the sharing of clonotypes was expected to be influenced by sequencing depth. Only a few donors were included, so the genetic and exposure-history diversity represented was limited. Generation probabilities were higher for clonotypes shared across all four sorted-subset donors than for unshared ones.

With regard to this clone: What it binds is unknown.

The CDR3 loop spans 15 amino acids. Germline V gene data show CDR1 as SGHTA and CDR2 as FQGTGA. The V segment lost 3 bases and the J segment 3 bases; nucleotides outside the gene matches: 5. Measured with immunoSEQ multiplex PCR; TCRdb has only the in-frame clones, and not every one. The repertoire holds about 2.1 million clones, with about 94% as singletons. Sequencing used naive CD8+ T cells from PBMCs. The gene calls are TRBV7-3 and TRBJ2-3; 8 bases line up with TRBD1. The sequence came from a man in his late teens or twenties in good health. Some clones in this sample may be carry-over from other donors' samples. For the CDR3, the DNA is TGTGCCAGCAGCTTTGGACAGGGAGTGACAGATACGCAGTATTTT. This translates into CASSFGQGVTDTQYF.